This TCR beta chain was sequenced in a study of technical replicates of blood from a handful of donors. The protocol was immunoSEQ multiplex PCR, while the TCRdb copy is restricted to in-frame clones and leaves out a portion. The sample shows 78,000 or so clones, 91% of them seen only once. The receptor's source is a human donor in good health. Some clones in this sample may be carry-over from other donors' samples. Sequencing was performed on T cells isolated from PBMCs.

The CDR3 nucleotides are TGTGCCAGCGTCCGAGACTACGAGCAGTACTTC. It specifies CASVRDYEQYF. The chain recombines TRBV7-9 with TRBJ2-7; D is uncertain. The V end was cut by 8 bases, the J end by 3 bases, with 8 bases between. Germline CDR1 is SEHNR and CDR2 is FQNEAQ (reference sequence). The CDR3 sequence is 11 residues long.